This T cell receptor beta chain derives from a study of T cell repertoires in cytomegalovirus infection (dated by TCRdb to the late 2010s). Notes on the research overall: Alongside well-studied HLA-B-restricted epitopes, the peptide stimulations were aimed at recently identified HLA-C-restricted CMV epitopes, whose presentation resists viral immunomodulation. Donor HLA type was relevant to the analysis, because carriage of CMV infection together with the matching HLA type was indicated by public TCR beta signatures. Broader findings and caveats from the paper: Cumulative frequency of public TCR beta family members discriminated carriers of CMV infection plus the relevant HLA type in this cohort and an independent roughly 320-donor cohort. The ex vivo response was dominated by HLA-C-restricted CMV-specific TCR beta clonotypes, which also provided the single most frequent clonotype in two of eight donors.

The treatment or condition label of this sample denotes: in vitro stimulation with specific CMV peptide epitopes to enrich CMV-specific T cells. The sequencer was an Illumina HiSeq 1500. In TCRdb, the public reads were trimmed at Q25 with fastp and aligned with MiXCR, with productive beta chains retained. Here each entry gathers all rows of one CDR3 protein and keeps the most common genes and DNA. This sample holds roughly 340,000 distinct CDR3 sequences; almost 30% were observed only once. Around 18% of the sample comes from the top ten. In its sample, this clonotype was seen a few times. There is no known antigen for this receptor. Within one base of it there is no much larger clone, and no base qualities were kept. V is pared back by 1 base and J by 0 bases, with 6 bases lying between the germline termini. The CDR3, from cysteine to phenylalanine, totals 15 residues. Only the CDR3 region is kept as DNA, spanning 45 bases read in frame from base 1. Per the germline V gene, LGHNA is the CDR1 and YNFKEQ is the CDR2.

The material sequenced was cultured PBMCs, taken from culture after CMV antigen stimulation. This clonotype was sampled from a human donor in good health (CMV status not recorded). Some clones in this sample may be carry-over from other donors' samples. This receptor chain uses TRBV4-2 and TRBJ1-4; the D gene cannot be named for sure. The sequenced DNA is TGTGCCAGCAGCCAAGGACAAGCAACTAATGAAAAACTGTTTTTT. Its amino acids are CASSQGQATNEKLFF.